The source of this T cell receptor (beta chain) is a study of T cells in Graves' hyperthyroidism and ophthalmopathy. Amplification yielded TCR beta CDR3 regions, with RNA transcripts as the source. The study used the HTBI primer set for a first-round RT-PCR of the TCR CDR3. TCRdb ran MiXCR on the multiplex PCR reads and lists one entry per CDR3 protein. The sample yields more than 650,000 distinct CDR3 sequences, approximately 15% seen once. The CDR3 contains 12 residues. Trimming removed 6 bases at V and 3 bases at J, with 6 bases between. In germline, CDR1 is SNHLY, CDR2 FYNNEI. This clonotype was observed at least ten times.

The sequence derives from a woman younger than 30 with Graves' hyperthyroidism. Sequencing input: blood. This rearrangement joins TRBV2 to TRBJ1-5; D not certain. The CDR3 region has the DNA TGTGCCAGCAGCCCCGTCAATCAGCCCCAGCATTTT. As protein: CASSPVNQPQHF.